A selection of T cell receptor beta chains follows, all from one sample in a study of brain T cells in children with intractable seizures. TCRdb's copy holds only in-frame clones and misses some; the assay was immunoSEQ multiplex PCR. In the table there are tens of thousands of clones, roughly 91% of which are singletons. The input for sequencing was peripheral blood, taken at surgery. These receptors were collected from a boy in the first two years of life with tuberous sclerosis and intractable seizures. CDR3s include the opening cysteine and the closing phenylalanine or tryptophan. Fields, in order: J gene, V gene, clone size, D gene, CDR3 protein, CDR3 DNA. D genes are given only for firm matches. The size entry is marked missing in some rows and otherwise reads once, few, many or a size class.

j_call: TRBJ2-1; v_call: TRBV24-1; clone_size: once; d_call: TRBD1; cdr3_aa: CATSDFSGTGSDEQFF; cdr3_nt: TGTGCCACCAGTGATTTTTCAGGGACAGGCTCGGATGAGCAGTTCTTC
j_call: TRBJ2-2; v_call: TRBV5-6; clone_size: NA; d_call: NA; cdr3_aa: CASSLGMDSWTGELFF; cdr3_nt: TGTGCCAGCAGCTTGGGTATGGACAGTTGGACCGGGGAGCTGTTTTTT
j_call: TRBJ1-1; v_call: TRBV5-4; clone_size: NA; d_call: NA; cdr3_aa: CASSLAGFSGTEAFF; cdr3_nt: TGTGCCAGCAGCTTGGCAGGGTTTAGTGGAACTGAAGCTTTCTTT
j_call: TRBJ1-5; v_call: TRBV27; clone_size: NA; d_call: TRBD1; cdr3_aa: CASSPDRLNQPQHF; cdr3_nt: TGTGCCAGCAGTCCGGACAGGCTCAATCAGCCCCAGCATTTT
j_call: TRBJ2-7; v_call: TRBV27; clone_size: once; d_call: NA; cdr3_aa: CASSSKDGPSYEQYF; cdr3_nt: TGTGCCAGCAGTTCCAAGGACGGACCCTCCTACGAGCAGTACTTC
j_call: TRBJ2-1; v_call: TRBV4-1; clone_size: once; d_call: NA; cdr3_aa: CASSQDRGLAGPQFF; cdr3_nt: TGCGCCAGCAGCCAAGATAGGGGGCTGGCGGGACCGCAGTTCTTC
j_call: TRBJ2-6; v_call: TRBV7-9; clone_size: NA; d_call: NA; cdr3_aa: CASSWNSLPRSGANVLTF; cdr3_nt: TGTGCCAGCAGCTGGAACAGCCTCCCAAGATCTGGGGCCAACGTCCTGACTTTC
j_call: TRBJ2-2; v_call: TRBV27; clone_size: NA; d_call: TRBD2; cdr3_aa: CASSLWTSAANTGELFF; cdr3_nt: TGTGCCAGCAGTTTATGGACTAGCGCCGCGAACACCGGGGAGCTGTTTTTT
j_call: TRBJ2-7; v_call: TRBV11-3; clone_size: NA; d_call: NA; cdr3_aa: CASSPDTFSYEQYF; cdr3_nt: TGTGCCAGCAGCCCCGACACTTTCTCCTACGAGCAGTACTTC
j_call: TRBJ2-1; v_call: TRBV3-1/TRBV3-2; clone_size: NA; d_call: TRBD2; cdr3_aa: CASSPIKLAGGPNEQFF; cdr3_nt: TGTGCCAGCAGCCCGATAAAACTAGCGGGGGGGCCAAATGAGCAGTTCTTC
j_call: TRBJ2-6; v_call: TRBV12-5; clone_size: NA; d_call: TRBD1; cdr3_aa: CASAMGQGVSGANVLTF; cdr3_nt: TGTGCTAGTGCCATGGGACAGGGAGTCTCTGGGGCCAACGTCCTGACTTTC
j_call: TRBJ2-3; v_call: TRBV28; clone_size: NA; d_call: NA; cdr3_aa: CASIELGGLADTQYF; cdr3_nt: TGTGCCAGCATCGAGTTGGGGGGGCTGGCAGATACGCAGTATTTT
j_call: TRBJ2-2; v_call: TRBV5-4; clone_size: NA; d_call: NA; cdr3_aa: CASSLLLAGELFF; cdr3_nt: TGTGCCAGCAGCTTGTTATTAGCTGGGGAGCTGTTTTTT
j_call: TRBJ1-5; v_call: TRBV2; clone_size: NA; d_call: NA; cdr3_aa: CASSEAGFVNQPQHF; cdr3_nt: TGTGCCAGCAGTGAAGCAGGGTTTGTCAATCAGCCCCAGCATTTT
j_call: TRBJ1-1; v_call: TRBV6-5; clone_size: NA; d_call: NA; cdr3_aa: CASSYFWDPGRAFF; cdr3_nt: TGTGCCAGCAGTTACTTCTGGGACCCGGGGAGGGCTTTCTTT
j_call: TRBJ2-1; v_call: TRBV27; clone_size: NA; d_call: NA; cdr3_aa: CASAEGFGSQNEQFF; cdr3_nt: TGTGCCAGCGCCGAGGGATTCGGCAGCCAAAATGAGCAGTTCTTC
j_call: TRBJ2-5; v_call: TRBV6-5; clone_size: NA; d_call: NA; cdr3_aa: CASSPGVKETQYF; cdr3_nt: TGTGCCAGCAGTCCAGGGGTCAAGGAGACCCAGTACTTC
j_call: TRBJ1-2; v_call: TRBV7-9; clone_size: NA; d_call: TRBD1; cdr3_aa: CASSLPAWDRGWDGYTF; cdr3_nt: TGTGCCAGCAGCTTACCTGCCTGGGACAGGGGTTGGGATGGCTACACCTTC
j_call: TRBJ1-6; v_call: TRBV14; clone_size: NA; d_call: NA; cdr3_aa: CASSQPDSSYNSPLHF; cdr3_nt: TGTGCCAGCAGCCAACCGGACAGCTCCTATAATTCACCCCTCCACTTT
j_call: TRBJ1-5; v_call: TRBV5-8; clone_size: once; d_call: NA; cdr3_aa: CASSSGRTNQPQHF; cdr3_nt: TGTGCCAGCAGCTCGGGACGGACGAATCAGCCCCAGCATTTT
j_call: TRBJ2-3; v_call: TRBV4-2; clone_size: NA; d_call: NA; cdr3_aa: CASSQDSVLSGSTDTQYF; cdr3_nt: TGTGCCAGCAGCCAAGATTCAGTTCTAAGCGGGAGCACAGATACGCAGTATTTT
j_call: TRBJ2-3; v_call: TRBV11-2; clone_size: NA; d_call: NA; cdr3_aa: CASSLARARTDTQYF; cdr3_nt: TGTGCCAGCAGCTTAGCCAGGGCCCGCACAGATACGCAGTATTTT
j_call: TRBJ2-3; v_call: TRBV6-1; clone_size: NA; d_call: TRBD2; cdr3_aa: CASSERAGLAGGDTQYF; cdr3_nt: TGTGCCAGCAGTGAAAGGGCCGGACTAGCGGGGGGGGATACGCAGTATTTT
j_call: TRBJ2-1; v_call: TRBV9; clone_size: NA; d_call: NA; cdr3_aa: CASSVATPPSYNEQFF; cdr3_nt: TGTGCCAGCAGCGTAGCTACCCCCCCCTCCTACAATGAGCAGTTCTTC
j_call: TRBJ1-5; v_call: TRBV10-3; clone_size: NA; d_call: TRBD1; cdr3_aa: CAISTGQVDQPQHF; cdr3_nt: TGTGCCATCAGTACTGGACAGGTAGATCAGCCCCAGCATTTT
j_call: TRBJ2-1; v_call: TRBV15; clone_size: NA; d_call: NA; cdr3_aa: CATSPDSTTYNEQFF; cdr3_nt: TGTGCCACCAGCCCGGACTCGACGACTTACAATGAGCAGTTCTTC
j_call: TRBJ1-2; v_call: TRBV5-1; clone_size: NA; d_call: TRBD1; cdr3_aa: CASRSTGTGGVDGYTF; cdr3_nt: TGCGCCAGCAGGTCTACCGGGACAGGGGGCGTAGATGGCTACACCTTC
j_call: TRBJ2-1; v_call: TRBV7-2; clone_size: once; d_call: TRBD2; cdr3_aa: CASSLKAGGPYNEQFF; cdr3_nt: TGTGCCAGCAGCTTAAAAGCGGGGGGGCCGTACAATGAGCAGTTCTTC
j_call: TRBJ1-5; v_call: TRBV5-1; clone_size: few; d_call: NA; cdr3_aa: CASSPRSMDQPQHF; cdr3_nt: TGCGCCAGCAGCCCCCGGAGTATGGATCAGCCCCAGCATTTT
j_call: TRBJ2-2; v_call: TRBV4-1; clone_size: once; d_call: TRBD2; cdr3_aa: CASNQLAGGTNTGELFF; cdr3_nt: TGCGCCAGCAACCAACTAGCGGGGGGGACGAACACCGGGGAGCTGTTTTTT
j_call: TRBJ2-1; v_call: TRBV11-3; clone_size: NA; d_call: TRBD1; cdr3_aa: CASSLVDRDNEQFF; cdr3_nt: TGTGCCAGCAGCTTAGTCGACAGGGACAATGAGCAGTTCTTC
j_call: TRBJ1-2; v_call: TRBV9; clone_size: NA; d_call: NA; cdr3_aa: CASSSYREYGYTF; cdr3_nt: TGTGCCAGCTCCTCCTATAGGGAGTATGGCTACACCTTC
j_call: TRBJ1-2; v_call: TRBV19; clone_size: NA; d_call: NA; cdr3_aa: CASEGVTWGGRNYGYTF; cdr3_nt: TGTGCCAGTGAAGGGGTGACTTGGGGCGGTCGTAACTATGGCTACACCTTC
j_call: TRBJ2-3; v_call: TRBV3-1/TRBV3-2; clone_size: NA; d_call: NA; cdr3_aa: CASSLRLGSTDTQYF; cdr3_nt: TGTGCCAGCAGCCTCCGACTTGGATCCACAGATACGCAGTATTTT
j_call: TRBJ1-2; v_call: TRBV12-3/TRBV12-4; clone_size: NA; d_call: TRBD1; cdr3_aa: CASSQDRDGYTF; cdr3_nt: TGTGCCAGCAGCCAGGACAGGGATGGCTACACCTTC
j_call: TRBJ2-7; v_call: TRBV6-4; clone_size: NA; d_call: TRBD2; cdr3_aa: CASSEGTSGRYEQYF; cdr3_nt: TGTGCCAGCAGTGAGGGGACTAGCGGGAGGTACGAGCAGTACTTC
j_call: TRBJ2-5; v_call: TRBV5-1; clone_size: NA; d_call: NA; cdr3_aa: CASHLRGSVQETQYF; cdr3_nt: TGCGCCAGCCACCTCCGGGGGAGCGTACAAGAGACCCAGTACTTC
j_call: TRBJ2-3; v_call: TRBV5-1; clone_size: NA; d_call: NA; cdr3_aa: CASSLEWRQSTDTQYF; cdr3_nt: TGCGCCAGCAGCTTAGAATGGCGACAAAGCACAGATACGCAGTATTTT
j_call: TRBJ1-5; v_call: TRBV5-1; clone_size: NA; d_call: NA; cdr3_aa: CASSLDGQPQHF; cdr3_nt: TGCGCCAGCAGCTTGGACGGTCAGCCCCAGCATTTT
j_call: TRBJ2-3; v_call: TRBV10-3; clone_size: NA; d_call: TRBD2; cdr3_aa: CAISAGTSGGTDTQYF; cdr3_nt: TGTGCCATCAGTGCCGGGACTAGCGGGGGGACAGATACGCAGTATTTT
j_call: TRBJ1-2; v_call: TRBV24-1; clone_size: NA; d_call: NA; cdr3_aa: CATSGDGYGYTF; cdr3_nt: TGTGCCACCAGTGGAGATGGCTATGGCTACACCTTC
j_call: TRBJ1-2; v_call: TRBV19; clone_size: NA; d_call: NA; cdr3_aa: CATLEGRYGYTF; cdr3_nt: TGTGCCACCCTGGAGGGGAGGTATGGCTACACCTTC
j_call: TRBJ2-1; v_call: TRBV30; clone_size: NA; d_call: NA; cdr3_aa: CAWYLYGSDNEQFF; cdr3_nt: TGTGCCTGGTATCTATACGGGAGCGACAATGAGCAGTTCTTC
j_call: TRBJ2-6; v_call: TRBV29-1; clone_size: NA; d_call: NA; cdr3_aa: CSVLSASGANVLTF; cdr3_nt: TGCAGCGTTTTATCAGCCTCTGGGGCCAACGTCCTGACTTTC
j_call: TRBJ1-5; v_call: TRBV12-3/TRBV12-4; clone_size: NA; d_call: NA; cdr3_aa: CASIYNQPQHF; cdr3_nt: TGTGCCAGCATTTATAATCAGCCCCAGCATTTT
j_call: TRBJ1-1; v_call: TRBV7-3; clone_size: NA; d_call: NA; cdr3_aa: CASSLGKGTEAFF; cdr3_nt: TGTGCCAGCAGCTTAGGGAAAGGGACTGAAGCTTTCTTT
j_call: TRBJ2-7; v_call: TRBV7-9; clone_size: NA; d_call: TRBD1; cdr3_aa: CASSSRGQYYEQYF; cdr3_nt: TGTGCCAGCAGCAGTAGGGGACAGTACTACGAGCAGTACTTC
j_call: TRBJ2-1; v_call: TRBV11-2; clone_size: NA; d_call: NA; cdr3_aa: CASSLVQGYNEQFF; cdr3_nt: TGTGCCAGCAGCTTAGTACAGGGCTACAATGAGCAGTTCTTC
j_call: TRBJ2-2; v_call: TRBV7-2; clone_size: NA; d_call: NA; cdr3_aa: CASSFKGAGELFF; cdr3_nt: TGTGCCAGCAGCTTTAAGGGGGCCGGGGAGCTGTTTTTT
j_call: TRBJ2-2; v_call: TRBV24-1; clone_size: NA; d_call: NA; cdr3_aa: CATSVGGELFF; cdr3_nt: TGTGCCACCAGTGTTGGCGGGGAGCTGTTTTTT
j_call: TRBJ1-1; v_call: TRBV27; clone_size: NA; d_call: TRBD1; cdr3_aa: CASSLSTGGNTEAFF; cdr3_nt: TGTGCCAGCAGTTTATCGACAGGGGGCAACACTGAAGCTTTCTTT
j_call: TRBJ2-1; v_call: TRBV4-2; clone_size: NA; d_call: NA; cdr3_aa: CASSQDLDGTYYNEQFF; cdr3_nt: TGTGCCAGCAGCCAAGATCTGGACGGGACATACTACAATGAGCAGTTCTTC
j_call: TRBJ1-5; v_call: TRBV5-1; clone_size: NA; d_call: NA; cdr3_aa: CASSLEYQVAISNQPQHF; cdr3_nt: TGCGCCAGCAGCTTGGAATACCAGGTAGCCATTAGCAATCAGCCCCAGCATTTT